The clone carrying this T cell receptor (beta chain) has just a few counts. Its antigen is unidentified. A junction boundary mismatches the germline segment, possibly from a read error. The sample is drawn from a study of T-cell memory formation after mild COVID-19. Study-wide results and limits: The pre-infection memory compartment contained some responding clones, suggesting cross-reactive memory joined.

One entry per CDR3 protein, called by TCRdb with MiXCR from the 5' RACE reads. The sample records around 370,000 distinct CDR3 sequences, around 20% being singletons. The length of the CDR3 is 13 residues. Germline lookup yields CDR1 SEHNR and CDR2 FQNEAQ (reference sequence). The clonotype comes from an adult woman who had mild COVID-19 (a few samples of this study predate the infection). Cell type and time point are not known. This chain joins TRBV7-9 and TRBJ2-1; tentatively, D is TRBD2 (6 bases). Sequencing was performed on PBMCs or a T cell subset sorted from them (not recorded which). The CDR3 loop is CASSLPGGSRRLF. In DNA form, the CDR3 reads TGTGCCAGCAGCTTGCCCGGAGGGTCCCGTAGGCTCTTC. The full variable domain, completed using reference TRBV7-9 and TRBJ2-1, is DTGVSQNPRHKITKRGQNVTFRCDPISEHNRLYWYRQTLGQGPEFLTYFQNEAQLEKSRLLSDRFSAERPKGSFSTLEIQRTEQGDSAMYLCASSLPGGSRRLFGPGTRLTVL.